In its sample, the clone carrying this TCR beta chain was seen a few times. This sample stems from a study of response to subunit inactivated influenza vaccine. V lost 7 bases, J lost 0 bases, and 18 bases lay in between. The germline V gene encodes CDR1 SQVTM and CDR2 ANQGSEA. This CDR3 contains 15 residues. TCRdb itself ran the RT-PCR reads through MiXCR, one entry per CDR3 protein. The sample lists 630,000 or so distinct CDR3 sequences; approximately 15% were seen once. The sequence was collected from a middle-aged man who received an inactivated influenza vaccine. The chain employs TRBV29-1 and TRBJ1-1; no clear D gene. Sample: PBMCs from blood, taken roughly 12 days after vaccination. CDR3 residues: CSGNLGTYMNTEAFF. The CDR3 DNA sequence: TGCAGCGGGAATCTGGGAACCTATATGAACACTGAAGCTTTCTTT.